A single sample gave rise to the 19 T cell receptor beta chains below, sequenced in a study of neurological immune-mediated disorders. Each CDR3 protein gets one entry after TCRdb re-called the 5' RACE reads with MiXCR. The profile shows about 62,000 distinct CDR3 sequences, 3.5% to 4.5% of them singletons. The sample taken for sequencing was PBMCs. All receptors come from a woman aged 45-65 years with multiple sclerosis.

This clonotype was seen a few times. The chain joins TRBV20-1 to TRBJ2-2; 7 bases are shared with TRBD2. V dropped 4 bases and J dropped 4; count of bases not matched to a gene: 0. The CDR3 consists of 12 residues. In germline, CDR1 is DFQATT, CDR2 SNEGSKA (reference sequence). The CDR3 DNA follows: TGCAGTGCTACGGGGGGCACCGGGGAGCTGTTTTTT. Translation: CSATGGTGELFF.

This clonotype was seen ten or more times. This chain connects TRBV10-3 to TRBJ2-2, with 8 bases lining up with TRBD2. Germline loops: CDR1 ENHRY, CDR2 SYGVKD. V shed 5 bases, J shed 0 bases, and the junction held 2 bases outside the gene matches. The CDR3 runs 15 residues. The CDR3 nucleotides read TGTGCCATCAGTCGACTAGCGCCGAACACCGGGGAGCTGTTTTTT. The encoded protein is CAISRLAPNTGELFF.

This clonotype turned up a few times. This may be a read error: a much more frequent sequence differs by one nucleotide. This chain links TRBV20-1 with TRBJ1-5; possible D gene TRBD1, 5 bases. Germline V gives CDR1 DFQATT, CDR2 SNEGSKA (reference sequence). The CDR3 loop spans 15 amino acids. This CDR3 reads CSARDIGDSNQPQNF. The CDR3 DNA reads as TGCAGTGCTAGAGATATAGGGGATAGCAATCAGCCCCAGAATTTT.

CDR3 DNA sequence: TGTGCCACCAGTGAAAGGGAAGGTTCTTATGGCTACACCTTC. Translation: CATSEREGSYGYTF. V and J are TRBV24-1 and TRBJ1-2; D remains ambiguous. This CDR3 is built from 14 residues. Germline V gene data show CDR1 as KGHDR and CDR2 as SFDVKD. V dropped 4 bases and J dropped 5 bases, with 13 bases sitting between them.

This clonotype was counted at least ten times. CDR3 region: CSASGSGNTEAFF. The CDR3 DNA is TGCAGTGCTTCAGGGTCGGGGAACACTGAAGCTTTCTTT. J is TRBJ1-1 and V is TRBV20-1; TRBD1 is a possible D gene (5 bases). The length of the CDR3 is 13 residues. Germline V lookup: CDR1 DFQATT, CDR2 SNEGSKA (reference sequence). Trimming pared 5 bases from V and 1 base from J, leaving 11 bases between.

This clonotype occurred a few times. The rearrangement links TRBV20-1 to TRBJ1-2, with D uncertain. The germline V gene encodes CDR1 DFQATT and CDR2 SNEGSKA (reference sequence). Trimming pared 5 bases from V and 3 bases from J, leaving 16 bases between. The CDR3 contains 14 residues. In DNA form, the CDR3 reads TGCAGTGCTCCCCTCGAGGGTTCCCACTATGGCTACACCTTC. Translating gives CSAPLEGSHYGYTF.

This clonotype was recorded at least ten times. V gene TRBV20-1 combines with J gene TRBJ2-1, with a possible D match to TRBD2 (5 bases). The V gene's germline CDR1 is DFQATT and CDR2 SNEGSKA (reference sequence). The CDR3 contains 16 residues. The V end was cut by 0 bases, the J end by 6 bases, with 18 bases between. The CDR3, as DNA: TGCAGTGCTAGAGATAGGAGGAGCCCTCGGGGCAATGAGCAGTTCTTC. Translation: CSARDRRSPRGNEQFF.

A note on this clonotype: This CDR3 fails to terminate in the conserved phenylalanine or tryptophan, so it likely reflects a read error. The chain carries TRBV20-1 and TRBJ2-1; 9 positions match TRBD2. J gave up 1 base and V 8 bases, and 9 bases lay outside the gene matches. The CDR3 has 15 residues. Germline V gene sequence: CDR1 DFQATT, CDR2 SNEGSKA (reference sequence). For the CDR3, the DNA is TGCAGTCTGCTTGGCGGGAGGGAGTCCTACAATGAGCAGTTCTGC. As protein: CSLLGGRESYNEQFC.

This clonotype came up many times. This chain joins TRBV20-1 and TRBJ1-4; 7 bases map to TRBD1. Germline V lookup: CDR1 DFQATT, CDR2 SNEGSKA (reference sequence). CDR3 length: 14 amino acids. The V gene end was trimmed by 4 bases and the J gene end by 2 bases; junction bases not matched to a gene: 4. CDR3 region: CSATQGSTNEKLFF. The CDR3 coding sequence is TGCAGTGCTACACAGGGGAGCACTAATGAAAAACTGTTTTTT.

This clonotype was observed many times. The V call is TRBV10-3, the J call TRBJ2-2; 8 bases line up with TRBD1. J lost 5 bases, V lost 5 bases, and 7 bases had no gene match. The CDR3 sequence is 15 residues long. The V gene's germline CDR1 is ENHRY and CDR2 SYGVKD. The CDR3 DNA sequence: TGTGCCATCAGTCCTGGACAGGGAGGAACCGGGGAGCTGTTTTTT. Residues: CAISPGQGGTGELFF.

This clonotype was counted at least ten times. This chain joins TRBV20-1 and TRBJ1-1, with a weak D call TRBD1 (5 bases). V shed 7 bases and J shed 1 base, with 10 bases lying between them. CDR3 length: 12 residues. Germline loops: CDR1 DFQATT, CDR2 SNEGSKA (reference sequence). DNA of the CDR3: TGCAGTGTCGGACACCAGAACACTGAAGCTTTCTTT. This gives the protein CSVGHQNTEAFF.

This clonotype appeared many times. The genes are TRBV20-1 and TRBJ2-1, with D maybe TRBD2 (5 bases). This CDR3 contains 14 residues. The V and J ends lost 0 bases and 6 bases respectively, with 12 bases between them. Germline V gives CDR1 DFQATT, CDR2 SNEGSKA (reference sequence). Written as DNA, the CDR3 is TGCAGTGCTAGAGATATGGGAGCATTCAATGAGCAGTTCTTC. This gives the protein CSARDMGAFNEQFF.

This clonotype was picked up many times. V and J are TRBV7-6 and TRBJ2-5; unclear D gene. V dropped 5 bases and J dropped 3 bases, with 16 bases sitting between them. CDR1 and CDR2 from the germline V gene are SGHVS and FNYEAQ. The CDR3 runs to 15 residues. CDR3 protein: CASSPNDGSEETQYF. CDR3 nucleotide sequence: TGTGCCAGCAGCCCGAATGACGGCAGCGAAGAGACCCAGTACTTC.

In its sample, this clonotype was seen many times. The J gene is TRBJ1-4, the V gene TRBV5-1; D gene ambiguous. The CDR3 sequence is 14 residues long. Germline V gene lookup returns CDR1 SGHRS and CDR2 YFSETQ. V gave up 4 bases and J gave up 4 bases, with 11 bases separating them. The CDR3 sequence: CASSPGWVNEKLFF. The CDR3 nucleotides are TGCGCCAGCAGCCCGGGTTGGGTTAATGAAAAACTGTTTTTT.

There are many counts of this clonotype. The rearrangement uses TRBV12-3 or TRBV12-4 and TRBJ1-5; 12 nucleotides line up with TRBD1. The CDR3 has 17 residues. The ends lost 6 bases at V and 2 bases at J; junction bases unmatched: 8. Here the CDR3 reads CASSSGTGGIGNQPQHF. In DNA, the CDR3 is TGTGCCAGCAGCTCCGGGACAGGGGGCATTGGCAATCAGCCCCAGCATTTT.

This clonotype was counted many times. The CDR3 bases are TGTGCCAGCAGTCCTACAGGGGGGACTAATGAAAAACTGTTTTTT. It specifies CASSPTGGTNEKLFF. V usage is TRBV12-3 or TRBV12-4 and J usage is TRBJ1-4, with 8 positions matching TRBD1. The J segment lost 2 bases and the V segment lost 5 bases, leaving 4 bases of the junction unmatched. The CDR3 covers 15 residues.

This clonotype was picked up many times. This chain joins TRBV5-1 and TRBJ2-7, with 11 bases matching TRBD2. CDR3 length equals 15 residues. Per the germline V gene, CDR1 is SGHRS and CDR2 is YFSETQ. The J segment lost 7 bases and the V segment lost 0 bases, leaving 6 bases of the junction unmatched. The CDR3 DNA reads TGCGCCAGCAGCTTGGTGACTAGCGGGAATGGTGAGCAGTACTTC. Protein: CASSLVTSGNGEQYF.

This clonotype has a count of ten or more. This chain connects TRBV18 to TRBJ2-5; tentative D call: TRBD1 (5 bases). The CDR3 spans 13 residues. V was cut by 3 bases and J by 4 bases, with 9 bases left in between. Germline lookup yields CDR1 KGHSH and CDR2 LQKENI. The CDR3 coding sequence is TGTGCCAGCTCACCGAGACAGCCAGAGACCCAGTACTTC. Translating it yields CASSPRQPETQYF.

This clonotype has a handful of counts. Mismatch with germline at one junction end may stem from a read error. The chain has TRBV7-7 and TRBJ2-2; 8 nucleotides agree with TRBD1. Germline lookup yields CDR1 SSHAT and CDR2 FNYEAQ (reference sequence). The CDR3 runs 14 residues. CDR3 DNA: TGTGCTAGCAGCTCGGGACAGGTCACCGGGGAGCTGTTTTTT. Its translation: CASSSGQVTGELFF.